This TCR beta chain appears in the sequencing data of a study of blood T cell repertoires in COVID-19. Study in general: There were acute and convalescent COVID-19 samples, and they came from the United States, Italy and Spain. T cells, B-cell-depleted T cells, or PBMCs provided the cDNA or gDNA that served as material.

With 0 bases removed from V and 8 bases from J, the gap between germline ends came to 16 bases. This CDR3 has 15 amino acids. The germline V gene encodes CDR1 LGHNA and CDR2 YNFKEQ. Study processing details: Reference gene primers were amplified, and this amplification served to estimate nucleated cell counts. Assay used: immunoSEQ multiplex PCR; TCRdb lists only in-frame clones, some missing. Clone size and the V and J calls come from that table; the DNA yielded D and trimming. The table shows about 160,000 clones, with 60% to 85% occurring only once. The material sequenced was peripheral blood. The origin of this receptor is a man in his 70s with acute or convalescent COVID-19. V and J are TRBV4-2 and TRBJ1-2; D ambiguous. The DNA of the CDR3 is TGTGCCAGCAGCCAAGATGGGTTTAGCGGAGGAGGCTACACCTTC. Its translation: CASSQDGFSGGGYTF.